The 14 T cell receptor beta chains below were found in one sample sequenced in a study of CD8 T cells in ankylosing spondylitis. Via MiXCR, TCRdb re-called the 5' RACE reads, giving one row per CDR3 protein. The sample contains a few hundred thousand distinct CDR3 sequences, about 20% of which appear only once. The material sequenced was blood, either unsorted or a sorted T cell fraction (not recorded which). The receptors stem from a male donor with ankylosing spondylitis or in good health (not recorded which).

This rearrangement joins TRBV9 to TRBJ2-5, with D maybe TRBD2 (7 bases). The germline gives CDR1 SGDLS, CDR2 YYNGEE. The CDR3 covers 16 residues. Between the trimmed V and J ends, which lost 0 bases and 1 base, there was a span of 13 bases. Here the CDR3 reads CASSVEGGQFQETQYF. Written as DNA, the CDR3 is TGTGCCAGCAGCGTAGAGGGGGGGCAGTTCCAAGAGACCCAGTACTTC.

The chain couples TRBV3-1 to TRBJ2-7; D uncertain. Germline-derived CDR1 and CDR2 are LGHDT and YNNKEL (reference sequence). V was clipped by 4 bases and J by 2 bases, with 9 bases between them. This CDR3 contains 13 residues. Here the CDR3 DNA reads TGTGCCAGCAGCCCATCGGATACCTACGAGCAGTACGTC. Amino acids: CASSPSDTYEQYV.

Written as DNA, the CDR3 is TGCAGCGTCCGGGGAGGGGACTACAATGAGCAGTTCTTC. Encoded protein: CSVRGGDYNEQFF. This chain uses TRBV29-1 with TRBJ2-1; TRBD2 matches 7 bases. CDR1 and CDR2 (germline): SQVTM, ANQGSEA. The CDR3 covers 13 residues. The ends lost 6 bases at V and 3 bases at J; junction bases unmatched: 5.

This clonotype has just a few counts. The rearrangement joins TRBV12-3 or TRBV12-4 to TRBJ2-1, with D possibly TRBD2 on 5 matching bases. V was clipped by 8 bases and J by 2 bases, with 16 bases between them. The CDR3 consists of 15 residues. The CDR3 reads CASLPGGPPYNEQFF. The CDR3, as DNA: TGTGCCAGCCTCCCGGGCGGGCCCCCCTACAATGAGCAGTTCTTC.

This chain joins TRBV12-5 and TRBJ1-1; D gene ambiguous. Germline V CDR1 and CDR2: LGHNT, FRNRAP. The CDR3 length is 10 residues. The V gene lost 3 bases and the J gene lost 8 bases, with 4 bases spanning the gap. The CDR3 DNA reads TGTGCTAGTGGTTTCCCCGAAGCTTTCTTT. It yields the protein CASGFPEAFF.

The chain uses TRBV5-1 and TRBJ1-3; D gene unclear. Germline V gene lookup returns CDR1 SGHRS and CDR2 YFSETQ. CDR3 length equals 15 residues. The ends were cut back, 2 bases at V and 0 bases at J, with 9 bases in the middle. This CDR3 reads CASSLGRTSGNTIYF. CDR3 bases: TGCGCCAGCAGCTTAGGACGGACCTCTGGAAACACCATATATTTT.

The J gene is TRBJ2-1, the V gene TRBV29-1; TRBD1 is a possible D gene (5 bases). V lost 3 bases and J 2 bases, leaving 17 bases between the germline ends. The germline V gene has CDR1 SQVTM and CDR2 ANQGSEA. The CDR3 spans 16 residues. Here the CDR3 reads CSVDQVVSGPYNEQFF. As DNA, the CDR3 is TGCAGCGTTGACCAGGTGGTGTCAGGGCCCTACAATGAGCAGTTCTTC.

In the case of this clonotype: A much more abundant neighbour one base away suggests this may be a read error. The CDR3 DNA is TGTGCCAGCAGCGAATCGCTGTCCAATGAGCAGTTCTTC. It is translated as CASSESLSNEQFF. The chain is built from TRBV6-4 and TRBJ2-1; D call uncertain. CDR3 length: 13 amino acids. V was clipped by 6 bases and J by 6 bases, with 12 bases between them. Germline loops: CDR1 MRHNA, CDR2 SNTAGT.

The CDR3, as DNA: TGTGCCACCATTTACAGCTACTATAATTCACCCCTCCACTTT. Its protein product is CATIYSYYNSPLHF. The chain combines TRBV6-5 with TRBJ1-6; D gene unclear. CDR1 and CDR2 from the germline V gene are MNHEY and SVGAGI. V dropped 10 bases and J dropped 3 bases, with 13 bases sitting between them. The CDR3 totals 14 residues.

This chain uses TRBV29-1 with TRBJ2-3, with 8 bases lining up with TRBD2. V shed 2 bases, J shed 6 bases, and the junction held 7 bases outside the gene matches. CDR1 and CDR2 from the germline V gene are SQVTM and ANQGSEA. CDR3 length: 14 amino acids. In nucleotides, the CDR3 is TGCAGCGTTGAAACGGCGGGGGGTCCTGATACGCAGTATTTT. Protein sequence: CSVETAGGPDTQYF.

This clonotype was seen a handful of times. The chain joins TRBV29-1 to TRBJ2-5, with D possibly called TRBD1 or TRBD2 (5 bases each). Germline CDR1 is SQVTM and CDR2 is ANQGSEA. The germline V and J ends were trimmed by 0 bases and 5 bases, with 7 bases remaining between them. The length of the CDR3 is 12 residues. CDR3 nucleotides: TGCAGCGTTGAAGAGGGGGTTGAGACCCAGTACTTC. Residues: CSVEEGVETQYF.

The gene calls are TRBV5-1 and TRBJ1-6; tentative D call: TRBD1 (5 bases). CDR1 and CDR2 from the germline V gene are SGHRS and YFSETQ. The CDR3 length is 18 residues. V was trimmed by 4 bases and J by 2 bases, leaving 19 bases between them. This CDR3 reads CASSPRNLQGTYNSPLHF. CDR3 nucleotide sequence: TGCGCCAGCAGCCCTCGCAATCTCCAGGGAACCTATAATTCACCCCTCCACTTT. The full variable domain, its missing parts supplied by reference TRBV5-1 and TRBJ1-6, is KAGVTQTPRYLIKTRGQQVTLSCSPISGHRSVSWYQQTPGQGLQFLFEYFSETQRNKGNFPGRFSGRQFSNSRSEMNVSTLELGDSALYLCASSPRNLQGTYNSPLHFGNGTRLTVT.

This clonotype was recorded at least ten times. The genes are TRBV24-1 and TRBJ2-3, with no clear D. The germline V and J ends were trimmed by 5 bases and 4 bases, with 9 bases remaining between them. This CDR3 spans 13 amino acids. Germline V CDR1 and CDR2: KGHDR, SFDVKD. CDR3 bases: TGTGCCACCAGTGGGTTTGGTGCAGATACGCAGTATTTT. Translation gives CATSGFGADTQYF.

This clonotype was seen only a few times. The chain recombines TRBV29-1 with TRBJ2-1; TRBD2 might be the D (5 bases). Germline assignment: CDR1 SQVTM and CDR2 ANQGSEA. The CDR3 has 15 amino acids. V lost 4 bases and J lost 7, with 20 bases in between. The CDR3 DNA sequence: TGCAGCGTTGGAATCCTCGGGGTTAAGTTGAATGAGCAGTTCTTC. This codes for CSVGILGVKLNEQFF.